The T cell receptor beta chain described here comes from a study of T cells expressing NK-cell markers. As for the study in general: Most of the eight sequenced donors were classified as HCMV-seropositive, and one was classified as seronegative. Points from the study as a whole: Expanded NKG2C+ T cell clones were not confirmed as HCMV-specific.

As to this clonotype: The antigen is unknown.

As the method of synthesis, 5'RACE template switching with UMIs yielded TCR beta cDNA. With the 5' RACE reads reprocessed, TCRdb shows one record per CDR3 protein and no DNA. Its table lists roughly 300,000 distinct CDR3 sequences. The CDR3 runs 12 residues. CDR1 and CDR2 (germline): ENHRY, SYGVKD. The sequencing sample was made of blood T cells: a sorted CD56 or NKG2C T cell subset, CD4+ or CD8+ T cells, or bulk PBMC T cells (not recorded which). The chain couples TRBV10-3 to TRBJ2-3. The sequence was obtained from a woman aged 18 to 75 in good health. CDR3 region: CAISESGYTQYF.